This T cell receptor beta chain appears in the sequencing data of a study of blood T cell repertoires in COVID-19. Study in general: Samples taken during acute and convalescent COVID-19 were collected in the United States, Italy and Spain. T cells, B-cell-depleted T cells, or PBMCs provided the cDNA or gDNA that served as material.

This clone was counted a single time. This CDR3 comprises 13 residues. Looked up from germline, CDR1 is SGHVS and CDR2 is FQNEAQ. V lost 6 bases to trimming and J lost 1 base; unmatched junction nucleotides: 2. Per the original data handling: Using reference gene primer amplification, nucleated cell counts were estimated. Repertoires were generated with immunoSEQ multiplex PCR, while TCRdb's copy carries only in-frame clones and drops some. That table furnishes V, J and clone size, whereas the DNA furnished D and trimming. The sample lists around 77,000 clones; more than 65% were seen once. V and J are TRBV7-8 and TRBJ1-1; 7 positions agree with TRBD1. This clonotype was obtained from a woman aged 80 or over with active or convalescent COVID-19. Material: peripheral blood. The CDR3 protein is CASRWTGNTEAFF. CDR3 DNA: TGTGCCAGCAGATGGACAGGGAACACTGAAGCTTTCTTT.